Given below is one T cell receptor (beta chain) in context. The V gene end was trimmed by 5 bases and the J gene end by 3 bases; junction bases not matched to a gene: 4. CDR1 and CDR2 from the germline V gene are MNHNS and SASEGT. The CDR3 is 15 amino acids. Here immunoSEQ multiplex PCR was the method, and the copy in TCRdb shows in-frame clones only, minus some. The sample has more than 50,000 clones, approximately 94% seen once. The data were taken from a study of T cell changes during pregnancy in multiple sclerosis. This sequence was found in a female donor with multiple sclerosis, enrolled in a pregnancy study. The specimen comprised CD8+ T cells from peripheral blood mononuclear cells, sampled after pregnancy. This chain joins TRBV6-1 and TRBJ1-5, with 10 bases fitting TRBD1. The CDR3 region is CASSPGQGYNQPQHF. CDR3 bases: TGTGCCAGCAGTCCGGGACAGGGGTACAATCAGCCCCAGCATTTT.